The next 23 T cell receptor beta chains were all read from a single sample in a study of blood T cell repertoires in COVID-19. Sequenced by immunoSEQ multiplex PCR; TCRdb stores in-frame clones only, minus some. The table shows roughly 200,000 clones, with 84% occurring only once. Sequences were obtained from peripheral blood. The receptors originated from a human donor in a cohort sampled during active COVID-19.

The V and J genes are TRBV7-9 and TRBJ1-5, with a weak D call TRBD1 (5 bases). The V gene's germline CDR1 is SEHNR and CDR2 FQNEAQ (reference sequence). Trimming removed 1 base from V and 5 bases from J, with 6 bases in between. The length of the CDR3 is 13 residues. The CDR3 DNA follows: TGTGCCAGCAGCTTAGGGGGGGATCAGCCCCAGCATTTT. Translating gives CASSLGGDQPQHF.

This chain connects TRBV18 to TRBJ2-3, with D unclear. CDR3 length: 15 residues. Germline V CDR1 and CDR2: KGHSH, LQKENI. V was shortened by 3 bases and J by 0 bases, with 10 bases between the two germline ends. The CDR3 loop is CASSPAVGSTDTQYF. The CDR3, as DNA: TGTGCCAGCTCACCGGCTGTGGGCAGCACAGATACGCAGTATTTT.

The chain links TRBV15 to TRBJ2-7, with 8 bases that match TRBD2. V was pared by 5 bases and J by 1 base, with 10 bases of the junction left unmatched. This CDR3 spans 16 amino acids. Per germline, CDR1 LNHNV and CDR2 YYDKDF (reference sequence). The CDR3 region is CATSAEAGAESYEQYF. CDR3 DNA sequence: TGTGCCACCAGCGCGGAAGCGGGAGCTGAGTCCTACGAGCAGTACTTC.

The chain is built from TRBV19 and TRBJ2-2; tentatively, D is TRBD1 (6 bases). CDR1 and CDR2 (germline): LNHDA, SQIVND (reference sequence). The length of the CDR3 is 15 residues. Trimming pared 9 bases from V and 4 bases from J, leaving 18 bases between. The DNA of the CDR3 is TGTGCCAGCGATTTGGGGGCAGGGCCCACCGGGGAGCTGTTTTTT. This gives the protein CASDLGAGPTGELFF.

This sequence joins TRBV2 and TRBJ1-1; 7 bases line up with TRBD1. With V trimmed by 7 bases and J by 4 bases, 6 bases remained unmatched. The V gene's germline CDR1 is SNHLY and CDR2 FYNNEI. The CDR3 has 13 residues. As DNA, the CDR3 is TGTGCCAGCACCGCGCCAGGGGGCACTGAAGCTTTCTTT. This codes for CASTAPGGTEAFF.

The chain has TRBV6-5 and TRBJ2-1; a weak D match, TRBD2 (6 bases). The germline V and J ends were trimmed by 7 bases and 5 bases, with 18 bases remaining between them. The germline V gene encodes CDR1 MNHEY and CDR2 SVGAGI. This CDR3 comprises 15 residues. CDR3 DNA sequence: TGTGCCAGCACTTATTGGGCGGGGTCGGACAATGAGCAGTTCTTC. Translating gives CASTYWAGSDNEQFF.

This clone is medium-sized. The V call is TRBV2, the J call TRBJ1-2; TRBD1 aligns across 8 bases. Germline values: CDR1 SNHLY, CDR2 FYNNEI. This CDR3 spans 15 amino acids. The junction had 4 bases not matched to a gene; V was cut back by 2 bases and J by 2 bases. CDR3 loop: CASSEFGQGNYGYTF. CDR3 DNA sequence: TGTGCCAGCAGTGAATTTGGACAGGGAAACTATGGCTACACCTTC.

The gene calls are TRBV7-6 and TRBJ2-3, with 9 positions matching TRBD2. This CDR3 spans 16 amino acids. Trimming took 1 base from V and 3 from J; bases not matched to a gene: 5. Germline V gives CDR1 SGHVS, CDR2 FNYEAQ. CDR3 loop: CASSLVAGVATDTQYF. CDR3 DNA sequence: TGTGCCAGCAGCTTAGTAGCGGGAGTCGCGACAGATACGCAGTATTTT.

This clone was recorded only once. V and J are TRBV30 and TRBJ1-4, with D perhaps matching TRBD1 (6 bases). The ends were cut back, 2 bases at V and 3 bases at J, with 7 bases in the middle. CDR3 length equals 13 residues. CDR1 and CDR2 (germline): GTSNPN, SVGIG (reference sequence). In nucleotides, the CDR3 is TGTGCCTGGAGTTGGGGGCCTAATGAAAAACTGTTTTTT. This translates into CAWSWGPNEKLFF.

Only one count was recorded for this clone. CDR3 DNA: TGTGCCAGCAGCACGGACAGGGGTGGTGGAAACACCATATATTTT. It translates to CASSTDRGGGNTIYF. This chain links TRBV11-2 with TRBJ1-3, with 9 bases lining up with TRBD1. Germline CDR1 reads SGHAT; CDR2 reads FQNNGV. This CDR3 has 15 amino acids. The ends lost 5 bases at V and 3 bases at J; junction bases unmatched: 5.

A note on this clone: Other DNA sequences in the sample encode the same CDR3. The V call is TRBV28, the J call TRBJ1-5; 10 bases are a match to TRBD1. This CDR3 region has 14 residues. Germline-derived CDR1 and CDR2 are MDHEN and SYDVKM. The trim removed 6 bases at V and 2 bases at J, leaving 1 base unmatched. CDR3 amino acids: CASRGTGGNQPQHF. CDR3 DNA: TGTGCCAGCAGGGGGACAGGGGGCAATCAGCCCCAGCATTTT.

The V call is TRBV5-8, the J call TRBJ2-1, with TRBD2 identical over 10 bases. CDR3 length: 18 residues. V lost 0 bases, J lost 0 bases, and 6 bases stayed unmatched. Germline V CDR1 and CDR2: SGHTS, YDEGEE. CDR3 bases: TGTGCCAGCAGCTTGGCAGGACTAGCGGATCCCTCCTACAATGAGCAGTTCTTC. Its protein product is CASSLAGLADPSYNEQFF.

This clone occurred once. The gene calls are TRBV11-2 and TRBJ1-1; possibly TRBD1 for D (6 bases). CDR3 length: 15 amino acids. The germline gives CDR1 SGHAT, CDR2 FQNNGV. V lost 1 base and J lost 0, with 9 bases in between. The CDR3: CASSLAGTLNTEAFF. CDR3 bases: TGTGCCAGCAGCTTAGCGGGGACATTGAACACTGAAGCTTTCTTT.

The rearrangement joins TRBV6-4 to TRBJ1-3, with D perhaps matching TRBD1 (6 bases). Between the trimmed V and J ends, which lost 6 bases and 1 base, there was a span of 16 bases. The CDR3 has 16 amino acids. Germline V gene sequence: CDR1 MRHNA, CDR2 SNTAGT. CDR3 sequence (DNA): TGTGCCAGCAGGGGACCGGGACAACCATCTGGAAACACCATATATTTT. Translating it yields CASRGPGQPSGNTIYF.

This rearrangement joins TRBV24-1 to TRBJ1-6, with D hard to call. Germline assignment: CDR1 KGHDR and CDR2 SFDVKD. CDR3 length: 18 residues. V lost 1 base and J lost 0, with 12 bases in between. The CDR3 protein is CATSDFRVQSSYNSPLHF. The CDR3 nucleotides are TGTGCCACCAGTGATTTTCGGGTTCAGAGCTCCTATAATTCACCCCTCCACTTT.

The chain couples TRBV5-8 to TRBJ2-3; unclear D gene. The germline CDR1 and CDR2 sequences are SGHTS and YDEGEE. This CDR3 is built from 14 residues. V was pared by 0 bases and J by 4 bases, with 9 bases between. The CDR3 coding sequence is TGTGCCAGCAGCTTGGAAACCTCGGCAGATACGCAGTATTTT. It encodes CASSLETSADTQYF.

CDR3 sequence (DNA): TGCGCCAGCAGCCAAGAAGGGGGGGAGGGAAAAAACATTCAGTACTTC. Protein product: CASSQEGGEGKNIQYF. V is TRBV4-1 and J is TRBJ2-4; possible D gene TRBD2, 7 bases. The V end was cut by 0 bases, the J end by 4 bases, with 13 bases between. The CDR3 spans 16 residues. The germline V gene encodes CDR1 MGHRA and CDR2 YSYEKL.

V gene TRBV11-2 combines with J gene TRBJ2-1; 8 bases are a match to TRBD2. CDR1 and CDR2 (germline): SGHAT, FQNNGV. The CDR3 has 15 residues. Germline trimming cut 6 bases from V and 6 bases from J; bases unmatched to any gene: 10. CDR3 in amino acids: CASRSGLADVNEQFF. The CDR3 region has the DNA TGTGCCAGCAGATCCGGACTAGCCGATGTCAATGAGCAGTTCTTC. Together with reference TRBV11-2 and TRBJ2-1, the CDR3 gives the full variable domain: EAGVAQSPRYKIIEKRQSVAFWCNPISGHATLYWYQQILGQGPKLLIQFQNNGVVDDSQLPKDRFSAERLKGVDSTLKIQPAKLEDSAVYLCASRSGLADVNEQFFGPGTRLTVL.

The table lists this clone with many counts. At one of its ends the junction is not consistent with the germline gene, which may arise from a read error. The rearrangement links TRBV2 to TRBJ1-1, with a possible D match to TRBD1 (6 bases). Germline CDR1 SNHLY, CDR2 FYNNEI. The CDR3 has 9 amino acids. The CDR3 sequence: CASSGGDTF. In DNA, the CDR3 is TGTGCCAGCAGCGGTGGGGACACCTTT. The complete variable domain, with remaining parts taken from reference TRBV2 and TRBJ1-1, reads EPEVTQTPSHQVTQMGQEVILRCVPISNHLYFYWYRQILGQKVEFLVSFYNNEISEKSEIFDDQFSVERPDGSNFTLKIRSTKLEDSAMYFCASSGGDTFGQGTRLTVV.

The J gene is TRBJ2-7, the V gene TRBV18, with a tentative D call TRBD1 (6 bases). V shed 4 bases and J shed 0 bases, with 16 bases lying between them. The CDR3 consists of 16 residues. Germline lookup yields CDR1 KGHSH and CDR2 LQKENI. CDR3 sequence: CASSQTGSPDSYEQYF. CDR3 in DNA: TGTGCCAGCTCACAAACAGGGTCCCCGGACTCCTACGAGCAGTACTTC.

The rearrangement uses TRBV27 and TRBJ2-7; 7 nucleotides line up with TRBD1. In germline, CDR1 is MNHEY, CDR2 SMNVEV (reference sequence). The V and J ends lost 4 bases and 3 bases, in that order; junction bases with no gene match: 9. The CDR3 extends over 15 amino acids. CDR3 in amino acids: CASSSYGTANYEQYF. The CDR3 region has the DNA TGTGCCAGCAGTTCCTACGGGACAGCGAACTACGAGCAGTACTTC.

The chain recombines TRBV28 with TRBJ2-1; 9 positions agree with TRBD2. Germline CDR1 and CDR2: MDHEN and SYDVKM. The CDR3 consists of 16 residues. The J segment lost 2 bases and the V segment lost 1 base, leaving 3 bases of the junction unmatched. The CDR3 DNA reads TGTGCCAGCAGTTTATCGACTAGCGGAGCCTACAATGAGCAGTTCTTC. It encodes CASSLSTSGAYNEQFF.

The V and J genes are TRBV6-5 and TRBJ2-3; 9 positions match TRBD2. The germline V gene has CDR1 MNHEY and CDR2 SVGAGI. The V gene end was trimmed by 2 bases and the J gene end by 6 bases; junction bases not matched to a gene: 6. The CDR3 sequence is 15 residues long. CDR3 protein: CASSYTSGSLDTQYF. DNA for the CDR3: TGTGCCAGCAGTTACACTAGCGGGTCCCTGGATACGCAGTATTTT.